The T cell receptor beta chain described here comes from a study of blood T cell repertoires in COVID-19. Study-wide context: Both acute and convalescent COVID-19 samples were obtained from the United States, Italy and Spain. Sources were T cells, B-cell-depleted T cells, or PBMCs; the material itself was cDNA or gDNA.

Original processing notes: For nucleated cells, counts were estimated from reference gene primer amplification. The data were produced by immunoSEQ multiplex PCR, yet TCRdb's version contains in-frame clones alone and is incomplete. The V and J calls and the clone size are those of that table, but D and trimming were determined from the DNA. Of about 26,000 clones listed, 90% are singletons. Trimming pared 2 bases from V and 4 bases from J, leaving 14 bases between. The CDR3 runs 15 residues. Per the germline V gene, CDR1 is SGHTA and CDR2 is FQGNSA. The TCR sequence derives from a man aged 70 or older with acute or convalescent COVID-19. What was sequenced was peripheral blood. The rearrangement uses TRBV7-2 and TRBJ2-5; tentatively, D is TRBD1 (5 bases). CDR3 sequence: CASSLRGQVVETQYF. CDR3 in DNA: TGTGCCAGCAGCTTAAGGGGCCAAGTAGTAGAGACCCAGTACTTC.